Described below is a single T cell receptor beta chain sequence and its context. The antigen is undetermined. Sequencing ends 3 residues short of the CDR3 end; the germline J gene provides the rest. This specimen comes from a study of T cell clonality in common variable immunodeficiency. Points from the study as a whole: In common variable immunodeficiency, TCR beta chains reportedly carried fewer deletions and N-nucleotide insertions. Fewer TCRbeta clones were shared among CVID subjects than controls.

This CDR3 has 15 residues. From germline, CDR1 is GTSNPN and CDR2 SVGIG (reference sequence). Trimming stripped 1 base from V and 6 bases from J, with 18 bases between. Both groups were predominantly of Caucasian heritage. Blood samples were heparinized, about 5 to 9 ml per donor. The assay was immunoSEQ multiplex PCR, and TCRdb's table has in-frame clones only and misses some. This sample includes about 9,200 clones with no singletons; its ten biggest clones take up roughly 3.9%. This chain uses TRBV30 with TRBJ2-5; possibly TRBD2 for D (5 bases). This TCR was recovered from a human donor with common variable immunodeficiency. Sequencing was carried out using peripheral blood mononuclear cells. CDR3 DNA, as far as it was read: TGTGCCTGGAGTGATCGTAACAGAGGGTTTAAGACC. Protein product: CAWSDRNRGFKT. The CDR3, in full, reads CAWSDRNRGFKTQYF. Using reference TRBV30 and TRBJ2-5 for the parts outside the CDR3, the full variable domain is SQTIHQWPATLVQPVGSPLSLECTVEGTSNPNLYWYRQAAGRGLQLLFYSVGIGQISSEVPQNLSASRPQDRQFILSSKKLLLSDSGFYLCAWSDRNRGFKTQYFGPGTRLLVL.